This T cell receptor beta chain was identified in a study of spatial heterogeneity in lung cancer. Overall study: Alpha-chain detections were consistently fewer than beta-chain detections among the sequences.

Using its own MiXCR run on the 5' RACE reads, TCRdb lists one record per CDR3 protein. The sample holds about 10,000 distinct CDR3 sequences, 12% seen once. Note on this clonotype: Its cognate antigen is unknown.

Study-wide points: Counts of expanded alpha and beta TCRs within tumors tracked the tumor nonsynonymous mutation count. Estimates put coverage of tumor T cells roughly 6.9% for alpha and approximately 13% for beta chains.

Time point specified: sample taken at primary tumor resection. Unsorted whole RNA from tumor, nontumor lung or frozen PBMC underwent sequencing. The trim removed 8 bases at V and 5 bases at J, leaving 4 bases unmatched. The CDR3 length is 13 residues. CDR1 is MNHEY, CDR2 SVGEGT, per germline. The V call is TRBV6-2 or TRBV6-3, the J call TRBJ2-3; 10 bases line up with TRBD2. The receptor was derived from a male donor with early-stage non-small cell lung cancer. Specimen: lung tumor tissue, collected at surgery. CDR3 amino acids: CASLAGEEDTQYF. The CDR3 DNA is TGTGCCAGCCTAGCGGGGGAGGAAGATACGCAGTATTTT.